The 32 T cell receptor beta chains below all came from one sample that was sequenced in a study of beta chain features in type 1 diabetes. Broader study findings: Moderately but significantly shorter TCRB CDR3s were found in Type 1 diabetes patients in all four CD4+ subsets.

Antigens of these TCRs are unknown. Isolated RNA was reverse transcribed in full, so expressed TCRB transcripts were sequenced. This table comes from immunoSEQ multiplex PCR, and its TCRdb copy is limited to in-frame clones, with some not included. The sample records over 150,000 clones, around 10% being singletons. The sequenced material came from central memory CD4+ T cells from blood. Source of these receptors: a man aged 25-40 years with type 1 diabetes.

This clone was seen more than once but under ten times. This rearrangement joins TRBV19 to TRBJ2-1; D perhaps matches TRBD1 (6 bases). Per the germline V gene, CDR1 is LNHDA and CDR2 is SQIVND (reference sequence). The V and J ends lost 8 bases and 5 bases respectively, with 22 bases between them. The CDR3 is 16 residues long. In DNA, the CDR3 is TGTGCCAGTGGATTTTTGCCCGGGACACGCAACAATGAGCAGTTCTTC. Encoded protein: CASGFLPGTRNNEQFF.

The rearrangement joins TRBV7-9 to TRBJ2-5; possibly TRBD1 for D (6 bases). V lost 6 bases to trimming and J lost 4 bases, with 18 bases between them. CDR1 is SEHNR and CDR2 is FQNEAQ in the germline V gene (reference sequence). The CDR3 has 15 amino acids. The CDR3 nucleotides read TGTGCCAGCAGTAACATCCAGGGGCTCGGAGAGACCCAGTACTTC. Translation gives CASSNIQGLGETQYF.

The chain recombines TRBV30 with TRBJ1-1, with no clear D. Per germline, CDR1 GTSNPN and CDR2 SVGIG (reference sequence). CDR3 length: 12 amino acids. With 3 bases removed from V and 1 base from J, the gap between germline ends came to 6 bases. The CDR3 reads CAWSPQNTEAFF. CDR3 nucleotide sequence: TGTGCCTGGAGCCCCCAGAACACTGAAGCTTTCTTT.

This clone was counted a few times. The V call is TRBV21-1, the J call TRBJ2-5; the D call TRBD1 from the table was never checked on the DNA. TRBV21-1 counts as a pseudogene. The CDR3 has 15 amino acids. CDR3 in amino acids: CATNLQGEGRETQYF. The CDR3 bases are TGTGCCACCAACCTACAGGGCGAGGGGCGAGAGACCCAGTACTTC.

This clone turned up a few times. The rearrangement joins TRBV30 to TRBJ1-4; tentative D call: TRBD1 (6 bases). This CDR3 has 13 residues. From germline, CDR1 is GTSNPN and CDR2 SVGIG (reference sequence). Here the CDR3 reads CAFSGEWNEKLFF. CDR3 sequence (DNA): TGTGCTTTCTCAGGGGAATGGAATGAAAAACTGTTTTTT.

The rearrangement links TRBV5-1 to TRBJ2-2, with D perhaps TRBD2 (5 bases). Trimming removed 4 bases at V and 5 bases at J, with 12 bases between. Germline V gives CDR1 SGHRS, CDR2 YFSETQ. This CDR3 has 14 amino acids. This CDR3 is CASSIGVETGELFF. DNA for the CDR3: TGCGCCAGCAGCATCGGGGTGGAAACCGGGGAGCTGTTTTTT. Together with reference TRBV5-1 and TRBJ2-2, the CDR3 gives the full variable domain: KAGVTQTPRYLIKTRGQQVTLSCSPISGHRSVSWYQQTPGQGLQFLFEYFSETQRNKGNFPGRFSGRQFSNSRSEMNVSTLELGDSALYLCASSIGVETGELFFGEGSRLTVL.

This clone was found a few times. J is TRBJ2-1 and V is TRBV2, with TRBD2 identical over 11 bases. Germline CDR1 is SNHLY and CDR2 is FYNNEI. This CDR3 has 14 amino acids. V dropped 5 bases and J dropped 9; count of bases not matched to a gene: 6. CDR3 nucleotide sequence: TGTGCCAGCAGTCGGGCTAGCGGGAGGTCTGAGCAGTTCTTC. Translated: CASSRASGRSEQFF.

This clone was seen a few times. The genes are TRBV5-1 and TRBJ2-1, with D possibly being TRBD2 (6 bases). CDR1 and CDR2 from the germline V gene are SGHRS and YFSETQ. V was trimmed by 2 bases and J by 5 bases, leaving 11 bases between them. This CDR3 has 14 amino acids. CDR3 nucleotides: TGCGCCAGCAGCTTAATAGGCGGGGACAATGAGCAGTTCTTC. Translating gives CASSLIGGDNEQFF.

The chain couples TRBV7-2 to TRBJ2-1; D gene unclear. The CDR3 runs 16 residues. Between the trimmed V and J ends, which lost 3 bases and 9 bases, there was a span of 21 bases. Germline CDR1 reads SGHTA; CDR2 reads FQGNSA. The DNA of the CDR3 is TGTGCCAGCAGCTTTGGTCGACATACCGCGACCCGTGAGCAGTTCTTC. Encoded protein: CASSFGRHTATREQFF.

The chain is built from TRBV7-2 and TRBJ1-1; 9 bases map to TRBD1. The ends lost 4 bases at V and 6 bases at J; junction bases unmatched: 6. The length of the CDR3 is 14 residues. From germline, CDR1 is SGHTA and CDR2 FQGNSA. The CDR3 DNA sequence: TGTGCCAGCAGCTCCGGACAGGGGCACGCTGAAGCTTTCTTT. Protein sequence: CASSSGQGHAEAFF.

The genes are TRBV4-2 and TRBJ2-7, with D perhaps TRBD2 (6 bases). This CDR3 has 15 amino acids. V lost 4 bases and J lost 0, with 13 bases in between. Germline V CDR1 and CDR2: LGHNA, YNFKEQ. In DNA form, the CDR3 reads TGTGCCAGCAGCCTTAGCGGATCCCCCTCCTACGAGCAGTACTTC. The encoded protein is CASSLSGSPSYEQYF.

This clone was recorded a few times. V and J are TRBV19 and TRBJ1-5; D is possibly TRBD1 (6 bases). V dropped 9 bases and J dropped 3 bases, with 18 bases sitting between them. There are 15 residues in the CDR3. Germline V gene data show CDR1 as LNHDA and CDR2 as SQIVND (reference sequence). CDR3 DNA: TGTGCCAGCTCCTCCGGGACAAGAACCAATCAGCCCCAGCATTTT. Its protein product is CASSSGTRTNQPQHF.

This chain links TRBV28 with TRBJ2-3; D gene ambiguous. Trimming took off 6 bases at V and 0 bases at J, with 10 bases between the two ends. The CDR3 contains 14 residues. Germline V CDR1 and CDR2: MDHEN, SYDVKM. CDR3 sequence reads: CASSPFESTDTQYF. The CDR3 region has the DNA TGTGCCAGCAGCCCCTTCGAGAGCACAGATACGCAGTATTTT.

This clone was recorded a few times. V gene TRBV7-2 combines with J gene TRBJ2-3; TRBD2 aligns across 9 bases. The CDR3 sequence is 17 residues long. Germline V gene sequence: CDR1 SGHTA, CDR2 FQGNSA. Trimming took 3 bases from V and 1 from J; bases not matched to a gene: 8. Here the CDR3 reads CASSFWAGGQGTDTQYF. In DNA form, the CDR3 reads TGTGCCAGCAGCTTCTGGGCGGGAGGGCAGGGCACAGATACGCAGTATTTT.

This clone has just a few counts. The V call is TRBV28, the J call TRBJ2-1; 9 bases are shared with TRBD2. The germline CDR1 and CDR2 sequences are MDHEN and SYDVKM. The CDR3 has 17 amino acids. V was pared by 8 bases and J by 0 bases, with 11 bases of the junction left unmatched. In DNA, the CDR3 is TGTGCCAGCCTTTCCTTTGATAGCGGGAGCTCCTACAATGAGCAGTTCTTC. Translation: CASLSFDSGSSYNEQFF.

This chain uses TRBV5-1 with TRBJ2-5; D is perhaps TRBD2 (6 bases). V lost 5 bases, J lost 3 bases, and 17 bases lay in between. Germline CDR1 and CDR2: SGHRS and YFSETQ. The CDR3 is made up of 15 amino acids. The CDR3 loop is CASRKLESGEETQYF. CDR3 nucleotide sequence: TGCGCCAGCAGAAAACTAGAGTCGGGAGAAGAGACCCAGTACTTC.

The J gene is TRBJ2-5, the V gene TRBV30, with 7 positions matching TRBD2. Germline V gene sequence: CDR1 GTSNPN, CDR2 SVGIG (reference sequence). The CDR3 has 12 residues. Losses at the gene ends were 4 bases for V and 4 bases for J; bases not matched to a gene: 3. CDR3 amino acids: CAWTSSGETQYF. For the CDR3, the DNA is TGTGCCTGGACTTCTAGCGGAGAGACCCAGTACTTC. Full variable domain (outside the CDR3, taken from reference TRBV30 and TRBJ2-5): SQTIHQWPATLVQPVGSPLSLECTVEGTSNPNLYWYRQAAGRGLQLLFYSVGIGQISSEVPQNLSASRPQDRQFILSSKKLLLSDSGFYLCAWTSSGETQYFGPGTRLLVL.

This clone was seen only a few times. V usage is TRBV25-1 and J usage is TRBJ2-7, with TRBD1 identical over 7 bases. Per germline, CDR1 MGHDK and CDR2 SYGVNS. J lost 4 bases, V lost 4 bases, and 7 bases had no gene match. The CDR3 runs to 14 residues. In nucleotides, the CDR3 is TGTGCCAGCAGTGGCTGGACAGGAAGTTACGAGCAGTACTTC. Translated, it gives CASSGWTGSYEQYF.

This clone came up a few times. This chain uses TRBV9 with TRBJ2-7, with D possibly being TRBD2 (5 bases). Germline V gene data show CDR1 as SGDLS and CDR2 as YYNGEE. Trimming took off 0 bases at V and 6 bases at J, with 16 bases between the two ends. The CDR3 runs to 15 residues. The CDR3 is CASSVVSSLLAEQYF. The CDR3 region has the DNA TGTGCCAGCAGCGTAGTCTCTAGCTTACTTGCCGAGCAGTACTTC. Using reference TRBV9 and TRBJ2-7 for the parts outside the CDR3, the full variable domain is DSGVTQTPKHLITATGQRVTLRCSPRSGDLSVYWYQQSLDQGLQFLIQYYNGEERAKGNILERFSAQQFPDLHSELNLSSLELGDSALYFCASSVVSSLLAEQYFGPGTRLTVT.

This clone was picked up a small number of times. The chain couples TRBV2 to TRBJ1-5, with D tentatively TRBD1 (5 bases). Germline V lookup: CDR1 SNHLY, CDR2 FYNNEI. The CDR3 extends over 12 amino acids. Trimming shortened V by 6 bases and J by 7 bases, and 10 bases separated the two germline ends. CDR3 in DNA: TGTGCCAGCAGCGGGACTCGACAGCCCCAGCATTTT. It codes for CASSGTRQPQHF.

The chain employs TRBV29-1 and TRBJ2-1; TRBD2 is a possible D gene (6 bases). The germline V gene has CDR1 SQVTM and CDR2 ANQGSEA. V lost 8 bases and J lost 6, with 17 bases in between. This CDR3 is built from 13 residues. CDR3: CSSEGLARNEQFF. The CDR3 DNA sequence: TGCAGCTCCGAGGGCCTAGCGCGCAATGAGCAGTTCTTC.

This clone came up a few times. This rearrangement joins TRBV9 to TRBJ2-7, with 9 bases matching TRBD2. From germline, CDR1 is SGDLS and CDR2 YYNGEE. Trimming took 3 bases from V and 6 from J; bases not matched to a gene: 7. The CDR3 spans 14 residues. CDR3 amino acids: CASSASTAGGEQYF. CDR3 nucleotide sequence: TGTGCCAGCAGCGCAAGTACAGCGGGAGGCGAGCAGTACTTC.

This rearrangement joins TRBV7-2 to TRBJ2-7, with 7 bases fitting TRBD1. V lost 6 bases, J lost 4 bases, and 6 bases stayed unmatched. CDR1 is SGHTA and CDR2 is FQGNSA in the germline V gene. The CDR3 has 13 amino acids. CDR3 DNA: TGTGCCAGCAGTCCGAACAGGGGATACGAGCAGTACTTC. It is translated as CASSPNRGYEQYF.

V usage is TRBV4-2 and J usage is TRBJ2-2; no firm D call. Trimming removed 6 bases from V and 7 bases from J, with 9 bases in between. This CDR3 region has 12 residues. CDR1 LGHNA and CDR2 YNFKEQ come from the germline V gene. CDR3 protein: CASSLARGELFF. The CDR3 DNA follows: TGTGCCAGCAGTTTAGCCCGCGGGGAGCTGTTTTTT.

This clone was found a few times. The gene calls are TRBV7-9 and TRBJ1-4; 8 bases are shared with TRBD1. Trimming cost V 4 bases and J 8 bases; bases outside gene matches: 6. The CDR3 runs 14 residues. CDR1 and CDR2 (germline): SEHNR, FQNEAQ (reference sequence). The CDR3 loop is CASSYGTGSEKLFF. CDR3 DNA: TGTGCCAGCAGCTATGGGACAGGTAGCGAAAAACTGTTTTTT.

This clone was seen more than once but under ten times. This sequence joins TRBV2 and TRBJ2-7; TRBD1 matches at 7 bases. The CDR3 sequence is 12 residues long. Germline V gives CDR1 SNHLY, CDR2 FYNNEI. The ends lost 8 bases at V and 5 bases at J; junction bases unmatched: 6. The CDR3 protein is CASGYRGHEQYF. The CDR3 region has the DNA TGTGCCAGCGGCTACAGGGGCCACGAGCAGTACTTC.

This chain links TRBV28 with TRBJ1-2; 8 nucleotides match TRBD1. With 9 bases clipped from V and 8 bases from J, the junction kept 5 bases outside the gene matches. The length of the CDR3 is 11 residues. The germline CDR1 and CDR2 sequences are MDHEN and SYDVKM. This CDR3 is CASYRGYGYTF. For the CDR3, the DNA is TGTGCCAGTTACAGGGGGTACGGCTACACCTTC.

This clone was found a few times. The gene calls are TRBV4-2 and TRBJ2-7, with unresolved D. The germline V gene has CDR1 LGHNA and CDR2 YNFKEQ. The CDR3 is 13 residues long. Trimming stripped 2 bases from V and 6 bases from J, with 11 bases between. As DNA, the CDR3 is TGTGCCAGCAGCCAACAGACTCGTGGCGAGCAGTACTTC. It specifies CASSQQTRGEQYF.

This clone was detected only a few times. The chain carries TRBV18 and TRBJ2-2; D unclear. The V end lost 0 bases, the J end lost 6 bases, and 5 bases lay between the germline ends. CDR3 size: 13 residues. Germline V gene lookup returns CDR1 KGHSH and CDR2 LQKENI. In DNA form, the CDR3 reads TGTGCCAGCTCACCACCTAATCCCGGGGAGCTGTTTTTT. Protein product: CASSPPNPGELFF.

This chain joins TRBV7-9 and TRBJ2-4; TRBD2 might be the D (5 bases). V shed 5 bases and J shed 0 bases, with 8 bases lying between them. Per the germline V gene, CDR1 is SEHNR and CDR2 is FQNEAQ (reference sequence). The CDR3 is 14 amino acids. The CDR3: CASSGGLAKNIQYF. The CDR3 coding sequence is TGTGCCAGCAGCGGAGGACTAGCCAAAAACATTCAGTACTTC.

This chain's CDR3 is CASSPRAGVNEKLFF. In nucleotides, the CDR3 is TGTGCCAGCAGCCCCCGGGCAGGGGTTAATGAAAAACTGTTTTTT. The J gene is TRBJ1-4, the V gene TRBV7-9, with TRBD1 as a possible D gene (6 bases). With 5 bases removed from V and 4 bases from J, the gap between germline ends came to 14 bases. Germline values: CDR1 SEHNR, CDR2 FQNEAQ (reference sequence). This CDR3 comprises 15 residues.

In its sample, this clone was seen a few times. This chain links TRBV28 with TRBJ1-2, with D uncertain. The CDR3 has 13 residues. Germline V gives CDR1 MDHEN, CDR2 SYDVKM. V lost 6 bases, J lost 3 bases, and 11 bases lay in between. CDR3 DNA sequence: TGTGCCAGCAGCCGAGTAAGCTACTATGGCTACACCTTC. Translation gives CASSRVSYYGYTF.